The subject of this entry is one T cell receptor beta chain. An end of the junction does not agree with germline; a read error may underlie this. Original analysis: Using reference gene primer amplification, nucleated cell counts were estimated. Libraries were prepared by immunoSEQ multiplex PCR; TCRdb keeps only in-frame clonotypes and omits some of them. V and J calls and clone size come straight from that table; D and trimming were deduced from the DNA. The sample yields tens of thousands of clones, around 80% seen once. The data were obtained in a study of blood T cell repertoires in COVID-19. Study summary: COVID-19 samples, acute and convalescent, were from the United States, Italy and Spain.

This CDR3 contains 15 residues. CDR1 LNHDA and CDR2 SQIVND come from the germline V gene (reference sequence). Source material: peripheral blood. The source of this sequence is a man between 45 and 60 years old with active or convalescent COVID-19. The genes are TRBV19 and TRBJ1-1, with D possibly TRBD1 on 5 matching bases. In DNA form, the CDR3 reads TGTGCCAGTAGTTTAGACAGAAATTTGAACACTGAAGCTTTCTTT. It specifies CASSLDRNLNTEAFF. Full variable domain (missing parts from reference TRBV19 and TRBJ1-1): DGGITQSPKYLFRKEGQNVTLSCEQNLNHDAMYWYRQDPGQGLRLIYYSQIVNDFQKGDIAEGYSVSREKKESFPLTVTSAQKNPTAFYLCASSLDRNLNTEAFFGQGTRLTVV.